This TCR beta chain was identified in a study of PD-1 blockade in mismatch repair-deficient tumors. Trimming took off 5 bases at V and 10 bases at J, with 14 bases between the two ends. The CDR3 is made up of 12 amino acids. The germline CDR1 and CDR2 sequences are MDHEN and SYDVKM. Libraries were prepared by immunoSEQ multiplex PCR; TCRdb keeps only in-frame clonotypes and omits some of them. The sample lists 120,000 or so clones; about 88% were seen once. The receptor comes from an adult with mismatch repair-deficient cancer. Material: peripheral blood, obtained 44 weeks after starting pembrolizumab. The J gene is TRBJ1-2, the V gene TRBV28; D is uncertain. The CDR3 sequence is CASSSSVPDYTF. CDR3 nucleotides: TGTGCCAGCAGTAGCTCCGTCCCGGACTACACCTTC.